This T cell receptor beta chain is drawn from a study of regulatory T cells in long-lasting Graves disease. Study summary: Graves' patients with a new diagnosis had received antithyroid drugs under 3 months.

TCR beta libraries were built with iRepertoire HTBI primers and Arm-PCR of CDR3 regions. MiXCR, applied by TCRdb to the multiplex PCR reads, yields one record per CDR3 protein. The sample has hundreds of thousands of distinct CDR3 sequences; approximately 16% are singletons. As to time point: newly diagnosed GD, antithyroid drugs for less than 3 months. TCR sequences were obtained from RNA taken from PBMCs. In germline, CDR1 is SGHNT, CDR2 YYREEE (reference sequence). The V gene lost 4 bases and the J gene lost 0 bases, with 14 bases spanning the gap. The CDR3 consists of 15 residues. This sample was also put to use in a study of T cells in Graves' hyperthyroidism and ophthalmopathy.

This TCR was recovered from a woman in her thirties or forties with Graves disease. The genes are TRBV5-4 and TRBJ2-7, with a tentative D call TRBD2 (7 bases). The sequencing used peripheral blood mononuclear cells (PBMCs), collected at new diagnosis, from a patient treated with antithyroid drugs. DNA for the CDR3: TGTGCCAGCAGCCTGGGGGGGCTAGACTCCTACGAGCAGTACTTC. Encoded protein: CASSLGGLDSYEQYF.